This T cell receptor beta chain came from a study of shared clonotypes between healthy human individuals. The assay was immunoSEQ multiplex PCR, and TCRdb's table has in-frame clones only and misses some. The sample shows over a million clones, roughly 80% of them seen only once. The V and J ends lost 4 bases and 3 bases, in that order; junction bases with no gene match: 11. Germline values: CDR1 LNHDA, CDR2 SQIVND (reference sequence). CDR3 length: 18 residues. The J gene is TRBJ2-5, the V gene TRBV19; TRBD2 matches at 13 bases. The clonotype was recovered from a man aged 18 to 29 in good health. Sequencing was carried out using memory CD4+ T cells sorted from blood. Indicated subset: CD45RA-negative fraction. Here the CDR3 reads CASSTRLAGGPKEETQYF. The CDR3 region has the DNA TGTGCCAGTAGTACCCGACTAGCGGGAGGTCCGAAAGAAGAGACCCAGTACTTC.